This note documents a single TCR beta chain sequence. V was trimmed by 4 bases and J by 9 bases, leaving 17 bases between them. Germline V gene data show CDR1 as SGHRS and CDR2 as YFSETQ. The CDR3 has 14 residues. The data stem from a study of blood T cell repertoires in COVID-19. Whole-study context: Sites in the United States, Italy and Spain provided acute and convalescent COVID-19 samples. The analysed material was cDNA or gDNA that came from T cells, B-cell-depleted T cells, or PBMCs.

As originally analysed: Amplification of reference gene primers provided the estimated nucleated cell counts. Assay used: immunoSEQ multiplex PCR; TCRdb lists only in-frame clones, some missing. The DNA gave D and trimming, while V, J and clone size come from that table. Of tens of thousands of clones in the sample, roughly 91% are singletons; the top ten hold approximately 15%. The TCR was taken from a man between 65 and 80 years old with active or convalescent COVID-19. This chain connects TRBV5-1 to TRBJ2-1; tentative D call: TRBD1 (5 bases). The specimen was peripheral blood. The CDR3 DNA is TGCGCCAGCAGCCAAATCCAGGGTCGGAGTGAGCAGTTCTTC. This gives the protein CASSQIQGRSEQFF.